This entry features one T cell receptor beta chain sequence. What this receptor recognizes is not known. No much larger clone is present one base from it, and per-base qualities are unavailable. To be included, a participant needed at least one PBMC sample from before ART initiation plus at least two post-ART samples. Treatment was received in the United States of America by all participants with HIV. Before DNA extraction, cryopreserved samples of about 0.95-10 million PBMC were thawed and then washed. At the time of the earliest PBMC sample, participants with HIV were aged between about 23 and 55 years. PBMC samples were contributed by each participant from 1-4 timepoints before ART initiation and 2-8 timepoints after ART initiation, with a median of 7 samples. For every participant, serial HIV viral load, CD4+ T-cell count, ART history and demographic data were obtained. A Qiagen kit on a QIAcube was used to extract genomic DNA from unsorted PBMC, with samples processed in batches of 12.

The data belong to a study of long-term antiretroviral therapy in people with HIV (dated by TCRdb to the early 2020s). About the full investigation: The earliest samples were collected roughly a decade before the 2015 WHO recommendation for immediate ART, at a time when ART was usually postponed until CD4 counts fell. Whether ART initiation and durable HIV suppression were associated with changes in peripheral blood TRB repertoire composition and diversity was tested in a retrospective serial study. The cohort contributed 150 to 200 cryopreserved PBMC samples from about 33 adults with confirmed HIV infection, collected serially over a mean of around six years (range 1-12). About 35% of the 30 participants with HIV were female. No cross-contamination during QIAcube processing was shown when test extractions of a monoclonal T-cell line were performed alongside roughly 30 polyclonal samples. Study-wide findings and limitations: No data were available on ART adherence, viral resistance or therapy changes, limiting inferences about post-ART repertoire changes. Starting ART was linked to a significant rise in TRB diversity, yet even after long-term ART the diversity remained significantly lower than in transplant donor controls. The samples span the years 2004 to 2017, and the ART regimens used at that time may not be as effective as current regimens. Narrower CDR3 length ranges were observed in HIV repertoires than in controls, and an antigen-experienced repertoire with only a slight naive shift after ART was suggested by the network structure. Unsorted PBMC were profiled instead of sorted CD4+ and CD8+ T cells because pre-ART samples had limited cell numbers. Limited PBMC availability meant only the TCR beta chain was sequenced, without alpha chain pairing. At every time point, the repertoire was dominated by expanded TRB clones first identified before ART initiation, although this dominance fluctuated and, in many PLHIV, declined after ART.

The germline V gene encodes CDR1 MNHEY and CDR2 SMNVEV (reference sequence). V drops 5 bases and J drops 12 bases, leaving 13 bases in between. The CDR3 numbers 12 residues from cysteine through phenylalanine. Only CDR3 DNA remains: 36 bases, in frame from the first base. The immunoSEQ hsTCRB v3.0 assay was used at survey level resolution to sequence the TRB variable region. TRB sequencing targeted a depth of about 40,000-55,000 T-cell genomes per sample. TRB libraries were pooled and sequenced on an Illumina MiSeq using a v3 150-cycle kit. The original methods were these. Repertoire analysis ran in R within a reproducible Nextflow workflow covering QC, data transformation and analysis. Custom analyses were implemented in LymphoSeq2, an R package for AIRR-Seq data exploration. After excluding a few samples that yielded fewer than 5000 total TRB sequences, fewer than 200 HIV repertoires remained for analysis. Among the approximately 200 retained HIV repertoires, 59 were collected before ART initiation and around 130 after ART initiation. Each repertoire was downsampled to 5000 TRB nucleotide sequences, and summary statistics were averaged across 100 downsampling iterations. Only TRB sequences with CDR3 regions of at least seven amino acids were retained for analysis. Two measures captured diversity: a Shannon entropy-derived clonality score and the Gini coefficient. Repertoire networks linked the top 5000 CDR3 amino acid sequences whenever two sequences differed by an edit distance of one. For TRB CDR3 amino acid sequences, GLIPH2 was used to predict antigen specificity groups and MHC restriction. To flag known CMV, EBV, HIV or tissue antigen associations, CDR3 amino acid sequences were matched against VDJdb and McPAS-TCR. Pre-ART, post-ART and control groups were compared with Wilcoxon signed-rank tests and Holm-Bonferroni correction. The table comes from immuneACCESS by way of TCRdb, which keeps in-frame sequences with V and J called. Part of the clones is missing from these tables; in studies checked, under half for an unresolved V gene and the rest for unknown reasons. V, J and clone size are those of that table, while D and trimming were read from the DNA. Recorded for this sample are about 20,000 clones; about 81% of them occurred a single time. The ten largest clones take up 12% to 15% of the sample.

The input for sequencing was unsorted PBMCs, taken 0.3 years after starting antiretroviral therapy. This TCR came from a woman aged 45-65 years with HIV. This chain is built from TRBV27 and TRBJ1-4, with the D gene not clear enough to name. Read as DNA, the sequence is TGTGCCAGCAGTGCGTTTGGCCACGAACTGTTTTTT. Translation gives CASSAFGHELFF.